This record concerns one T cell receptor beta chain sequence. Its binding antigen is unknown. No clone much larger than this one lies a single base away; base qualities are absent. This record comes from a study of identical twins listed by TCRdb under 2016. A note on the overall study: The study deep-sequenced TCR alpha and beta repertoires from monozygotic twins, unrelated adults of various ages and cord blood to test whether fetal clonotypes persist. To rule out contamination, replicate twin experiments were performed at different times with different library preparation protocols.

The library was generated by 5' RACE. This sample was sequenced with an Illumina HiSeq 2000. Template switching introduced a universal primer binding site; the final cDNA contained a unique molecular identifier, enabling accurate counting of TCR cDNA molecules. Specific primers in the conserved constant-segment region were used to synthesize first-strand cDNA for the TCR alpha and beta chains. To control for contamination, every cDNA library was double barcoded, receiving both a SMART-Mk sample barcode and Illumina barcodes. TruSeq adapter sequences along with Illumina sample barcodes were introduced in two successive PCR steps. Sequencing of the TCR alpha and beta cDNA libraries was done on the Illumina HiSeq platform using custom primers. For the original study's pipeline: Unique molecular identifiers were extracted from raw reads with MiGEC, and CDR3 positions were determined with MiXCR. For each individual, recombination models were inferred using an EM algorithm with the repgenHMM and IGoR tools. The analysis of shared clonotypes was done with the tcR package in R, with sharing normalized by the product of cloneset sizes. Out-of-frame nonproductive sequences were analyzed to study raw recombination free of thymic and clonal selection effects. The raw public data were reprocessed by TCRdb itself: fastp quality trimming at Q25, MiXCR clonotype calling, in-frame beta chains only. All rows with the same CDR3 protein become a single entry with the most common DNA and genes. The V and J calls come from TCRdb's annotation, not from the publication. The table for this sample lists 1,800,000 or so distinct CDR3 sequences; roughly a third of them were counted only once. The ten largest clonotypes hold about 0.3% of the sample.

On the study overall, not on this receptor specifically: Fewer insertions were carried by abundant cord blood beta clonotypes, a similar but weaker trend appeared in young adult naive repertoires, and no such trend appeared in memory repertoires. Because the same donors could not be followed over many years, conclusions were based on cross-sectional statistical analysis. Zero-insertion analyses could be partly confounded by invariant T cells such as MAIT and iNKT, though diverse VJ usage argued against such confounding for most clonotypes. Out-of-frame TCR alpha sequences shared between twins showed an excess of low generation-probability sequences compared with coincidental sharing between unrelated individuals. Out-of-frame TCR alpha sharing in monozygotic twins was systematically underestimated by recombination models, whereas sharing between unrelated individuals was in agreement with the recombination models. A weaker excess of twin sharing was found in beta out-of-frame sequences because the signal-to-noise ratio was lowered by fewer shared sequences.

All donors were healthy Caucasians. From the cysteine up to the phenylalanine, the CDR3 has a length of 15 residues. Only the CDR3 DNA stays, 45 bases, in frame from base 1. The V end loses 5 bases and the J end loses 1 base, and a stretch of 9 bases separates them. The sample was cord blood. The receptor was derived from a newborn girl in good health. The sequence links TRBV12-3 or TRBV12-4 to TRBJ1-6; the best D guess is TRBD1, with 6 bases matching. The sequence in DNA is TGTGCCAGCAGTGGGGGGCATTCCTATAATTCACCCCTCCACTTT. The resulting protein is CASSGGHSYNSPLHF.